Below are 19 T cell receptor beta chains sequenced from a single sample in a study of blood T cell repertoires in COVID-19. Measured with immunoSEQ multiplex PCR; TCRdb has only the in-frame clones, and not every one. The data contain around 150,000 clones, 80% to 90% of them singletons. The specimen was peripheral blood. These receptors came from an older man with acute or convalescent COVID-19.

The V gene is TRBV7-8, the J gene TRBJ1-4; D perhaps matches TRBD1 (6 bases). V gave up 4 bases and J gave up 6 bases, with 18 bases separating them. The CDR3 has 16 amino acids. Germline V gene lookup returns CDR1 SGHVS and CDR2 FQNEAQ. CDR3 sequence: CASSYRARVWDEKLFF. The CDR3 DNA sequence: TGTGCCAGCAGCTACAGGGCCCGGGTATGGGATGAAAAACTGTTTTTT.

This clone was seen a handful of times. V and J are TRBV19 and TRBJ1-5; possible D gene TRBD1, 6 bases. Trimming cost V 1 base and J 0 bases, with 16 bases left between them. From germline, CDR1 is LNHDA and CDR2 SQIVND (reference sequence). This CDR3 comprises 18 residues. The CDR3 DNA reads as TGTGCCAGTAGTATAGGGGATTGGCAGGGGTTTAGCAATCAGCCCCAGCATTTT. Its protein product is CASSIGDWQGFSNQPQHF.

The V call is TRBV27, the J call TRBJ1-4, with TRBD1 matching 7 bases. CDR3 length equals 14 residues. V was clipped by 6 bases and J by 4 bases; unmatched bases: 5. Germline loops: CDR1 MNHEY, CDR2 SMNVEV (reference sequence). In DNA form, the CDR3 reads TGTGCCAGCAGCCAGGGACAGTTTAATGAAAAACTGTTTTTT. This translates into CASSQGQFNEKLFF. Combining the CDR3 with reference TRBV27 and TRBJ1-4 gives the whole variable domain EAQVTQNPRYLITVTGKKLTVTCSQNMNHEYMSWYRQDPGLGLRQIYYSMNVEVTDKGDVPEGYKVSRKEKRNFPLILESPSPNQTSLYFCASSQGQFNEKLFFGSGTQLSVL.

The chain is built from TRBV5-4 and TRBJ2-3, with D maybe TRBD2 (5 bases). CDR3 length: 15 amino acids. Germline V gene lookup returns CDR1 SGHNT and CDR2 YYREEE (reference sequence). Trimming took 2 bases from V and 2 from J, leaving 12 bases between them. CDR3 in DNA: TGTGCCAGCAGCTTAAGGACTGGGAACACAGATACGCAGTATTTT. It is translated as CASSLRTGNTDTQYF.

The chain couples TRBV30 to TRBJ1-2; the match to TRBD1 covers 8 bases. Looked up from germline, CDR1 is GTSNPN and CDR2 is SVGIG (reference sequence). Losses at the gene ends were 3 bases for V and 4 bases for J; bases not matched to a gene: 7. The CDR3 contains 14 residues. The DNA of the CDR3 is TGTGCCTGGAGCGGCAGGGGGCAAGGCTATGGCTACACCTTC. Translation: CAWSGRGQGYGYTF.

The V call is TRBV24-1, the J call TRBJ2-5; 9 bases agree with TRBD1. The ends lost 8 bases at V and 4 bases at J; junction bases unmatched: 10. This CDR3 has 15 amino acids. The germline V gene has CDR1 KGHDR and CDR2 SFDVKD. In nucleotides, the CDR3 is TGTGCCACCACCGCGACAGGGGGTTTGGGAGAGACCCAGTACTTC. Encoded protein: CATTATGGLGETQYF.

The chain joins TRBV6-5 to TRBJ2-3, with TRBD2 matching over 12 bases. V lost 6 bases, J lost 7 bases, and 5 bases stayed unmatched. The germline V gene encodes CDR1 MNHEY and CDR2 SVGAGI. The CDR3 is made up of 14 amino acids. The CDR3: CASSGLAGLNTQYF. In DNA, the CDR3 is TGTGCCAGCAGCGGACTAGCGGGACTTAATACGCAGTATTTT.

The gene calls are TRBV13 and TRBJ2-3; 7 bases line up with TRBD1. This CDR3 has 15 amino acids. The J segment lost 1 base and the V segment lost 5 bases, leaving 6 bases of the junction unmatched. Germline V gives CDR1 PRHDT, CDR2 FYEKMQ (reference sequence). The chain's CDR3 is CASSLGTVGTDTQYF. CDR3 coding DNA: TGTGCCAGCAGCCTCGGGACAGTTGGCACAGATACGCAGTATTTT.

The chain couples TRBV29-1 to TRBJ1-1; maybe TRBD1 (6 bases). Looked up from germline, CDR1 is SQVTM and CDR2 is ANQGSEA. This CDR3 is 11 amino acids long. V lost 6 bases and J lost 12, with 17 bases in between. For the CDR3, the DNA is TGCAGCGTGGGAGAACAGGGATTGTCTTTCTTT. Encoded protein: CSVGEQGLSFF.

This clone was seen more than once but under ten times. J is TRBJ1-5 and V is TRBV7-8; D not certain. V was shortened by 1 base and J by 6 bases, with 7 bases between the two germline ends. Germline V lookup: CDR1 SGHVS, CDR2 FQNEAQ. This CDR3 has 13 amino acids. The CDR3 is CASSLGAAQPQHF. DNA for the CDR3: TGTGCCAGCAGCTTAGGGGCCGCTCAGCCCCAGCATTTT.

In this sample, this clone turned up once. V is TRBV2 and J is TRBJ1-5; 10 nucleotides line up with TRBD1. The CDR3 runs to 15 residues. V lost 3 bases, J lost 7 bases, and 6 bases stayed unmatched. Germline CDR1 is SNHLY and CDR2 is FYNNEI. CDR3 loop: CASSEDGTGDQPQHF. CDR3 DNA: TGTGCCAGCAGTGAGGACGGGACAGGGGACCAGCCCCAGCATTTT.

Here the CDR3 DNA reads TGTGCCAGCAGTTACTTCGACAGGGATCGTAGTAAAGCTTTCTTT. Residues: CASSYFDRDRSKAFF. This chain connects TRBV6-5 to TRBJ1-1, with TRBD1 identical over 7 bases. Trimming took 1 base from V and 9 from J; bases not matched to a gene: 11. This CDR3 region has 15 residues. CDR1 is MNHEY, CDR2 SVGAGI, per germline.

This chain links TRBV7-2 with TRBJ2-3, with D possibly being TRBD2 (5 bases). Germline assignment: CDR1 SGHTA and CDR2 FQGNSA. V lost 2 bases to trimming and J lost 2 bases, with 11 bases between them. CDR3 length equals 15 residues. CDR3 DNA: TGTGCCAGCAGCTTAAACGGGGTATCCACAGATACGCAGTATTTT. Translation: CASSLNGVSTDTQYF.

The chain combines TRBV5-1 with TRBJ2-3; 11 bases agree with TRBD2. J was trimmed by 5 bases and V by 0 bases; bases with no gene match: 8. The germline V gene encodes CDR1 SGHRS and CDR2 YFSETQ. This CDR3 region has 17 residues. The CDR3 nucleotides read TGCGCCAGCAGCTTGGGAATAGCGGGAGGGCCGGGAGATACGCAGTATTTT. Its translation: CASSLGIAGGPGDTQYF.

This chain connects TRBV5-8 to TRBJ2-1; 12 bases match TRBD2. V gave up 0 bases and J gave up 8 bases; unmatched junction bases: 9. Germline loops: CDR1 SGHTS, CDR2 YDEGEE. The CDR3 consists of 17 residues. The CDR3 is CASSLARLAGVLDEQFF. CDR3 DNA sequence: TGTGCCAGCAGCTTGGCCCGACTAGCGGGAGTTTTGGATGAGCAGTTCTTC.

The chain uses TRBV14 and TRBJ1-2; TRBD1 matches at 9 bases. The V gene end was trimmed by 2 bases and the J gene end by 4 bases; junction bases not matched to a gene: 5. CDR1 and CDR2 from the germline V gene are SGHDN and FVKESK. The CDR3 sequence is 15 residues long. CDR3 coding DNA: TGTGCCAGCAGCCAAACAGGGGGCGCGACCTATGGCTACACCTTC. Its translation is CASSQTGGATYGYTF.

This chain joins TRBV12-3 or TRBV12-4 and TRBJ2-7; no reliable D call. V was clipped by 6 bases and J by 1 base, with 4 bases between them. This CDR3 has 11 amino acids. CDR3 sequence (DNA): TGTGCCAGCAGGGAGTCCTACGAGCAGTACTTC. Its protein product is CASRESYEQYF.

V usage is TRBV3-1 (or the pseudogene TRBV3-2) and J usage is TRBJ2-1; 16 bases match TRBD2. The CDR3 spans 16 residues. The junction had 6 bases not matched to a gene; V was cut back by 4 bases and J by 9 bases. Germline lookup yields CDR1 LGHDT and CDR2 YNNKEL (reference sequence). The CDR3 region is CASSPWGLAGGVEQFF. CDR3 sequence (DNA): TGTGCCAGCAGCCCTTGGGGACTAGCGGGAGGGGTTGAGCAGTTCTTC.

The chain links TRBV19 to TRBJ1-5; a possible D gene is TRBD1 (6 bases). V was cut by 2 bases and J by 4 bases, with 12 bases left in between. The CDR3 sequence is 15 residues long. CDR1 and CDR2 from the germline V gene are LNHDA and SQIVND (reference sequence). The CDR3 DNA follows: TGTGCCAGTAGTATAAGCGGGGGCCCAAATCAGCCCCAGCATTTT. It is translated as CASSISGGPNQPQHF.